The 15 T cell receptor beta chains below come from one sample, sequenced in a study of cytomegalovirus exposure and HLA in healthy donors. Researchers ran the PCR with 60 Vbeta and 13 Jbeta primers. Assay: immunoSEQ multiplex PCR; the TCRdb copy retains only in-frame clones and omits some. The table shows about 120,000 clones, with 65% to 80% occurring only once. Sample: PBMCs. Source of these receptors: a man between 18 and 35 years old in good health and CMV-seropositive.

The CDR3 coding sequence is TGTGCCAGCAACCGGGACAGTCTTAACTATGGCTACACCTTC. It translates to CASNRDSLNYGYTF. This chain connects TRBV9 to TRBJ1-2; 7 bases map to TRBD1. The CDR3 loop spans 14 amino acids. Germline V gene data show CDR1 as SGDLS and CDR2 as YYNGEE. The V segment lost 6 bases and the J segment 1 base; nucleotides outside the gene matches: 6.

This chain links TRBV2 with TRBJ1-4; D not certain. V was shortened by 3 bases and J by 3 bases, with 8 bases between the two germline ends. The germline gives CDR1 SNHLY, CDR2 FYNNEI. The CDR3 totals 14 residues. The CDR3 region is CASSDVGANEKLFF. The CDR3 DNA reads TGTGCCAGCAGTGACGTGGGAGCTAATGAAAAACTGTTTTTT.

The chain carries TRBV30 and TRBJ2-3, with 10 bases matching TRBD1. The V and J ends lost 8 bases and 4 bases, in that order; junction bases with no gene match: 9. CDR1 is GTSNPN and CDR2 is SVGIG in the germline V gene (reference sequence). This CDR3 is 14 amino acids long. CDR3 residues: CAGLTGQGPDTQYF. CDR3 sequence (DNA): TGTGCCGGACTAACGGGACAGGGGCCAGATACGCAGTATTTT.

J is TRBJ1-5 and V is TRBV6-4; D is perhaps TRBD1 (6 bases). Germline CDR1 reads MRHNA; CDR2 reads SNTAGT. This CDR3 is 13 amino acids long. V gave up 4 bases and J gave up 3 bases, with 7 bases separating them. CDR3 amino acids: CASSGQANQPQHF. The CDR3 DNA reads TGTGCCAGCAGTGGACAGGCCAATCAGCCCCAGCATTTT.

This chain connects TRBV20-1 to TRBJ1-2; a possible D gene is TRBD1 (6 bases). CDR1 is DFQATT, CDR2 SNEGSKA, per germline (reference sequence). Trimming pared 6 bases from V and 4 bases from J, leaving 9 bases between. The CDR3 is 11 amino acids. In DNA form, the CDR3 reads TGCAGTGCCCGACAGGTCTATGGCTACACCTTC. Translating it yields CSARQVYGYTF.

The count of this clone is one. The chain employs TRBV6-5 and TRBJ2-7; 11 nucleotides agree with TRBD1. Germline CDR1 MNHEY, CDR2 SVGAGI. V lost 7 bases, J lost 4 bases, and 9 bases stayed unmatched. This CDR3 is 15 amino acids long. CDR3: CASTSIGTGGYEQYF. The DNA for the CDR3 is TGTGCCAGCACCTCTATCGGGACAGGGGGTTACGAGCAGTACTTC.

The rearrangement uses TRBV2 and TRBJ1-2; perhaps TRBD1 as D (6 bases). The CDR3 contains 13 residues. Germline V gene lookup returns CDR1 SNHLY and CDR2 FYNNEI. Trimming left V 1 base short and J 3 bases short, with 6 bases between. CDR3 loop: CASSEGQDYGYTF. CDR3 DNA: TGTGCCAGCAGTGAAGGACAGGACTATGGCTACACCTTC. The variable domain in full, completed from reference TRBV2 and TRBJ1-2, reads EPEVTQTPSHQVTQMGQEVILRCVPISNHLYFYWYRQILGQKVEFLVSFYNNEISEKSEIFDDQFSVERPDGSNFTLKIRSTKLEDSAMYFCASSEGQDYGYTFGSGTRLTVV.

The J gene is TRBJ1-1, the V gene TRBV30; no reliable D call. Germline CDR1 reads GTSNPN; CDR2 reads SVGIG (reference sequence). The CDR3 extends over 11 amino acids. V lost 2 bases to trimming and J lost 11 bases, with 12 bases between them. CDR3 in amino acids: CAWSTADLAFF. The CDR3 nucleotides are TGTGCCTGGAGTACAGCCGATCTGGCTTTCTTT.

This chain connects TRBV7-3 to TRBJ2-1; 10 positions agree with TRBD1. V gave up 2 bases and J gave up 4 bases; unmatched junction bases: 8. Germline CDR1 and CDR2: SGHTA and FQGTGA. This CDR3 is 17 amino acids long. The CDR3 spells CASSLVSGTGEYNEQFF. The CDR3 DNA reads TGTGCCAGCAGCTTAGTCTCCGGGACAGGGGAATACAATGAGCAGTTCTTC.

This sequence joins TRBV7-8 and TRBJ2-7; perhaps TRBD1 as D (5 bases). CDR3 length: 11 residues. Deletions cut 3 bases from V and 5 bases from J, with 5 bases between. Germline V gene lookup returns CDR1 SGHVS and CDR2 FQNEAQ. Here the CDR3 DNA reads TGTGCCAGCAGCTTCAGGGACGAGCAGTACTTC. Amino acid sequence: CASSFRDEQYF.

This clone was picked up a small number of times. The CDR3 region has the DNA TGTGCCAGCAGCCGACTAGCCTTGCCCGAGCAGTACTTC. Amino acids: CASSRLALPEQYF. The rearrangement uses TRBV13 and TRBJ2-7; 7 nucleotides align to TRBD2. V gave up 5 bases and J gave up 6 bases; unmatched junction bases: 7. This CDR3 spans 13 amino acids. Per germline, CDR1 PRHDT and CDR2 FYEKMQ (reference sequence). Full variable domain (rest looked up from reference TRBV13 and TRBJ2-7): AAGVIQSPRHLIKEKRETATLKCYPIPRHDTVYWYQQGPGQDPQFLISFYEKMQSDKGSIPDRFSAQQFSDYHSELNMSSLELGDSALYFCASSRLALPEQYFGPGTRLTVT.

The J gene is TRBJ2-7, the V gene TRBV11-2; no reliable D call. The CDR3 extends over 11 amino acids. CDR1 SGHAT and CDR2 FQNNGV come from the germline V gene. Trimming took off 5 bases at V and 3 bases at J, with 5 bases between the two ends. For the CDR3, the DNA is TGTGCCAGCAGCCCAGGCTACGAGCAGTACTTC. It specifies CASSPGYEQYF.

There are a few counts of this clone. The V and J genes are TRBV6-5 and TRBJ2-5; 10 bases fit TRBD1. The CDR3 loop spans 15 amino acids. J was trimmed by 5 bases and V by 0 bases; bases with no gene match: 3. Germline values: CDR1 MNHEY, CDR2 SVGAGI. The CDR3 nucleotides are TGTGCCAGCAGTTACTCGACAGGGGGCAGTGAGACCCAGTACTTC. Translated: CASSYSTGGSETQYF.

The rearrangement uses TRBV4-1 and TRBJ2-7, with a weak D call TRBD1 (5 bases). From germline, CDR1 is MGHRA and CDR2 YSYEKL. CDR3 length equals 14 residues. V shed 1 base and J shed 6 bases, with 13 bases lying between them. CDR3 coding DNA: TGCGCCAGCAGCCAAGCCCAGTGGGGCCTCGAGCAGTACTTC. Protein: CASSQAQWGLEQYF.

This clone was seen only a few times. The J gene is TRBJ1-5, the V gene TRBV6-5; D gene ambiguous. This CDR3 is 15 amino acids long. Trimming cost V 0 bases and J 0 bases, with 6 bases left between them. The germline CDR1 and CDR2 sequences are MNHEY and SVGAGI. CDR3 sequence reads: CASSYSFHSNQPQHF. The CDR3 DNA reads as TGTGCCAGCAGTTACTCTTTTCATAGCAATCAGCCCCAGCATTTT.